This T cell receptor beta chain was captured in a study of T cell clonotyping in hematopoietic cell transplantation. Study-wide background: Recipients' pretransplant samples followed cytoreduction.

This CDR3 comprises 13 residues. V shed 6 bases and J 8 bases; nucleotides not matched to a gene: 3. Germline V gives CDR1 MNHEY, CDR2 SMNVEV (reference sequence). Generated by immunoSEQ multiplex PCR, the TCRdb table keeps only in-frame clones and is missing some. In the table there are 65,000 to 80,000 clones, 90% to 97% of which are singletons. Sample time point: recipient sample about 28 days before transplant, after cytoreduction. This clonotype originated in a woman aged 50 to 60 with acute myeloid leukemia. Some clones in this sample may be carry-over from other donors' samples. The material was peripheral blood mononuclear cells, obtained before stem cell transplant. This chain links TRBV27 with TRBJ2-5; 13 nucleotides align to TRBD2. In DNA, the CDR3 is TGTGCCAGCAGAGGGACTAGCGGGGTAACCCAGTACTTC. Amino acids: CASRGTSGVTQYF.